Listed here are 5 T cell receptor beta chains from one sample, sequenced in a study of identical twins. TCRdb re-called the 5' RACE reads with MiXCR, one entry per CDR3 protein. The table has 150,000 or so distinct CDR3 sequences, approximately 3.5% seen once; the top ten hold about 7.8%. The specimen was memory T cells sorted from blood. These receptor sequences come from a man between 18 and 29 years old in good health.

This clonotype has at least ten counts. The chain uses TRBV20-1 and TRBJ2-5, with D hard to call. Per the germline V gene, CDR1 is DFQATT and CDR2 is SNEGSKA (reference sequence). The CDR3 sequence is 11 residues long. V lost 3 bases and J 5 bases, leaving 7 bases between the germline ends. The CDR3 DNA is TGCAGTGCTAGCGCCGGCGAGACCCAGTACTTC. Amino acid sequence: CSASAGETQYF.

V is TRBV9 and J is TRBJ2-3, with TRBD2 identical over 8 bases. J gave up 3 bases and V 6 bases, and 6 bases lay outside the gene matches. Germline V gene lookup returns CDR1 SGDLS and CDR2 YYNGEE. The length of the CDR3 is 14 residues. The CDR3 nucleotides read TGTGCCAGCAAGCGGGAGTTGGGAACAGATACGCAGTATTTT. Amino acids: CASKRELGTDTQYF.

In regard to this clonotype: A much larger clone is a single base away; this may be a read error. J is TRBJ2-6 and V is TRBV9; possibly TRBD1 for D (6 bases). Germline CDR1 is SGDLS and CDR2 is YYNGEE. The CDR3 sequence is 16 residues long. Trimming took 0 bases from V and 4 from J, leaving 11 bases between them. The CDR3 region is CASSVERGSGANVLTF. CDR3 coding DNA: TGTGCCAGCAGCGTAGAGAGGGGGAGCGGGGCCAACGTCCTGACTTTC. Combining the CDR3 with reference TRBV9 and TRBJ2-6 gives the whole variable domain DSGVTQTPKHLITATGQRVTLRCSPRSGDLSVYWYQQSLDQGLQFLIQYYNGEERAKGNILERFSAQQFPDLHSELNLSSLELGDSALYFCASSVERGSGANVLTFGAGSRLTVL.

This clonotype was detected ten times or more. The chain carries TRBV6-5 and TRBJ1-1; 7 bases map to TRBD1. Germline V gives CDR1 MNHEY, CDR2 SVGAGI. V trimming: 4 bases; J trimming: 4 bases; junction bases outside the gene matches: 9. This CDR3 has 15 residues. CDR3 bases: TGTGCCAGCAGTTGGGACAGCGAGATTGGCACTGAAGCTTTCTTT. Protein product: CASSWDSEIGTEAFF.

This CDR3 is CASSVGGRGNTGELFF. CDR3 coding DNA: TGTGCCAGCAGCGTGGGCGGGAGGGGGAACACCGGGGAGCTGTTTTTT. The V gene is TRBV9, the J gene TRBJ2-2; 9 nucleotides line up with TRBD2. This CDR3 spans 16 amino acids. Germline CDR1 SGDLS, CDR2 YYNGEE. V lost 2 bases, J lost 1 base, and 3 bases stayed unmatched.